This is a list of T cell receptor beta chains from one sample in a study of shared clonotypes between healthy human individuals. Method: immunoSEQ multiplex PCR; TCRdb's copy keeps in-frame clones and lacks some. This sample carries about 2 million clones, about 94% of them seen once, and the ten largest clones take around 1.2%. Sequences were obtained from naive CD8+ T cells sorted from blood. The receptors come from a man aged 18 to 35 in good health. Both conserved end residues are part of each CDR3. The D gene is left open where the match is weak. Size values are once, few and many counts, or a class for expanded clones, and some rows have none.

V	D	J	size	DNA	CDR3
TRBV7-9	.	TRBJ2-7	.	TGTGCCAGCAGCTCGGTAGGGTGGGAGTACTTC	CASSSVGWEYF
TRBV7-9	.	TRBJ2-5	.	TGTGCCAGCAGCTTGGTTGGAGTAGGGGTGGAGACCCAGTACTTC	CASSLVGVGVETQYF
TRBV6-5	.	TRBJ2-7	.	TGTGCCAGCGGGCCGGGGGAGACTTACGAGCAGTACTTC	CASGPGETYEQYF
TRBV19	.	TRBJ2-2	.	TGTGCCAGTAGTATGGTTGGCCCCGGGGAGCTGTTTTTT	CASSMVGPGELFF
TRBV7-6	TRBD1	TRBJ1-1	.	TGTGCCAGCAGCCCCGGGACAGGGAGCAGGAAAGCTTTCTTT	CASSPGTGSRKAFF
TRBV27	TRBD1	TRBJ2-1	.	TGTGCCAGCAGCTCACTGACCCCGGACAGGGTAAATGAGCAGTTCTTC	CASSSLTPDRVNEQFF
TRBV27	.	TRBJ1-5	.	TGTGCCAGCAGTTTATTCGGGGGTCAGCCCCAGCATTTT	CASSLFGGQPQHF
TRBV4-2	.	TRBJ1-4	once	TGTGCCAGCAGCCAAGCCGAGTTTGGGGAACTGTTTTTT	CASSQAEFGELFF
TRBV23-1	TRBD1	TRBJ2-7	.	TGCGCCAGCAGTCACTCGGACAGGATGGGCCACTACGAGCAGTACTTC	CASSHSDRMGHYEQYF
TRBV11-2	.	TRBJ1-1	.	TGTGCCAGCAGCCCGGGGGGGTCTGCCAGAGCTGAAGCTTTCTTT	CASSPGGSARAEAFF
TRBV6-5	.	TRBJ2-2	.	TGTGCCAGCAGTTACCAGTCCCGGGCCGGGGAGCTGTTTTTT	CASSYQSRAGELFF
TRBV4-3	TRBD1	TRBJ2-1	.	TGCGCCAGCAGCCTCGAACCTGGGACAGGCCCAAGCTCCTACAATGAGCAGTTCTTC	CASSLEPGTGPSSYNEQFF
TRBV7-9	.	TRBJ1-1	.	TGTGCCAGCACCGAAGCGGACAGGAACACTGAAGCTTTCTTT	CASTEADRNTEAFF
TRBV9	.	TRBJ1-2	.	TGTGCCAGCAGCGTAGAATCTAACTATGGCTACACCTTC	CASSVESNYGYTF
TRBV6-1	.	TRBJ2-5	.	TGTGCCAGCAGTGCTTCCTTGTACCAAGAGACCCAGTACTTC	CASSASLYQETQYF
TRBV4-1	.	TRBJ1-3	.	TGCGCCAGCAGCCAAGATCTCGAGGGGCCCTCTGGAAACACCATATATTTT	CASSQDLEGPSGNTIYF
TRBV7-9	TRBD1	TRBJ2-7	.	TGTGCCAGCAGTTTCTCCGGGACAGAGTCCTACGAGCAGTACTTC	CASSFSGTESYEQYF
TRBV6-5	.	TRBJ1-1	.	TGTGCCAGCAGTTACGGCAGGATAAGGGCTGAAGCTTTCTTT	CASSYGRIRAEAFF
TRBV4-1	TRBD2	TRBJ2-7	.	TGCGCCAGCAGCCCCCTCCGCGGGGGAACCTACGAGCAGTACTTC	CASSPLRGGTYEQYF
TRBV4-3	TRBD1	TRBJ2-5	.	TGCGCCAGCAGCCGGGGACAGGAAGAGACCCAGTACTTC	CASSRGQEETQYF
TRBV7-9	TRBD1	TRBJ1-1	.	TGTGCCAGCAGCCCACCCGGGACAGGGAGGGACACTGAAGCTTTCTTT	CASSPPGTGRDTEAFF
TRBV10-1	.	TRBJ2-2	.	TGCGCCAGCAGTGAAGGGGGGTGGACCGGGGAGCTGTTTTTT	CASSEGGWTGELFF
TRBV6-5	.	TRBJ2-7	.	TGTGCCAGCAGTTACTCGGTGGGGTACGAGCAGTACTTC	CASSYSVGYEQYF
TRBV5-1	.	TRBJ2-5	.	TGCGCCAGCAGCTTGGAAGTCGAAGAGACCCAGTACTTC	CASSLEVEETQYF
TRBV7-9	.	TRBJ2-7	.	TGTGCCAGCAGCTTAGGAGCCCCGATGGGGAAGTACGAGCAGTACTTC	CASSLGAPMGKYEQYF
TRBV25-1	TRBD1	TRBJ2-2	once	TGTGCCAGCAAACAGGGGTACACCGGGGAGCTGTTTTTT	CASKQGYTGELFF
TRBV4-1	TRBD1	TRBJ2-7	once	TGCGCCAGCAGCCAAGGGGACAGGGTAGCCTACGAGCAGTACTTC	CASSQGDRVAYEQYF
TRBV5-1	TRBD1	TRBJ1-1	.	TGCGCCAGCAGCCTAGGGGGCGCCTACACTGAAGCTTTCTTT	CASSLGGAYTEAFF
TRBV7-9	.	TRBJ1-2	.	TGTGCCAGCAGCTTAGAGCCTCTTCAGGGCTTGGATGGCTACACCTTC	CASSLEPLQGLDGYTF
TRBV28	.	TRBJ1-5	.	TGTGCCAGCAGCGAGATAACGACCGGGACCTACAATCAGCCCCAGCATTTT	CASSEITTGTYNQPQHF
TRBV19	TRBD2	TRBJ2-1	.	TGTGCCAGTAGTATCACCATGACTAGCGGGAAGCACAATGAGCAGTTCTTC	CASSITMTSGKHNEQFF
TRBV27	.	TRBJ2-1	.	TGTGCCAGCAGTCTCCGACTGCCCCAGTACAATGAGCAGTTCTTC	CASSLRLPQYNEQFF
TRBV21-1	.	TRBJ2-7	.	TGTGCCAGCAGCAAAAGCGGGGGGCTAGCGGTCTCCTCCTACGAGCAGTACTTC	CASSKSGGLAVSSYEQYF
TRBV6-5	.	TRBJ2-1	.	TGTGCCAGCAGTTACCGCCTATACAATGAGCAGTTCTTC	CASSYRLYNEQFF
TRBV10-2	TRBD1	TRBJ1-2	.	TGCGCCAGCAGCCCGTATACAGGGGGTTATGGCTACACCTTC	CASSPYTGGYGYTF
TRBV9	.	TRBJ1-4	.	TGTGCCAGCAAGTACGGGGCTGCAACTAATGAAAAACTGTTTTTT	CASKYGAATNEKLFF
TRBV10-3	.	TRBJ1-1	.	TGTGCCATCCTGGAAACCTTGAACACTGAAGCTTTCTTT	CAILETLNTEAFF
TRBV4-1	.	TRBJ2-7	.	TGCGCCAGCAGCCAAGTGGCGGGTACAGACTACGAGCAGTACTTC	CASSQVAGTDYEQYF
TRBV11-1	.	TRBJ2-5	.	TGTGCCAGCAGCTTAGGGGGGGCTGGGGAGACCCAGTACTTC	CASSLGGAGETQYF
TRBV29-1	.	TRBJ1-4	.	TGCAGCGTTGAAAACAGTTATAATGAAAAACTGTTTTTT	CSVENSYNEKLFF
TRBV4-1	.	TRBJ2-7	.	TGCGCCAGCATGCTGGGACCGTTCGATGGCGAGCAGTACTTC	CASMLGPFDGEQYF
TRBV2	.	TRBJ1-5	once	TGTGCCAGCAGTGATGACTTTCCGGGGAGCAATCAGCCCCAGCATTTT	CASSDDFPGSNQPQHF
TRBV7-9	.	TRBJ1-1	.	TGTGCCAGCAGCTTAGGATCGGGACTCATGAACACTGAAGCTTTCTTT	CASSLGSGLMNTEAFF
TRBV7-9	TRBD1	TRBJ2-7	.	TGTGCCAGCAGCGGTCGGGACAGGACTAACTCCTACGAGCAGTACTTC	CASSGRDRTNSYEQYF
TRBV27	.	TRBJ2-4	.	TGTGCCAGCAGCTCGACGGAAAAAAACATTCAGTACTTC	CASSSTEKNIQYF
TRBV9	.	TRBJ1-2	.	TGTGCCAGCAGCGTAGAGATAGGAGATGGCTACACCTTC	CASSVEIGDGYTF
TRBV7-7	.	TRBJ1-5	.	TGTGCTAGCAATAAACAGGGCAACAATCAGCCCCAGCATTTT	CASNKQGNNQPQHF
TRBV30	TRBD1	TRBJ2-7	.	TGTGCCTGGGGAAAGAGGACAGGGGTGTACGAGCAGTACTTC	CAWGKRTGVYEQYF
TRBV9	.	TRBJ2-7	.	TGTGCCAGCAGCGCGATGTCAGGGGACGAGCAGTACTTC	CASSAMSGDEQYF
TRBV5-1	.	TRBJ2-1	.	TGCGCCAGCTGGAAAGGGGGGGTCCGCAATGAGCAGTTCTTC	CASWKGGVRNEQFF
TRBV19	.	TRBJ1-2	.	TGTGCCAGTAGTGATCAGACCGGGACGATTTATGGCTACACCTTC	CASSDQTGTIYGYTF
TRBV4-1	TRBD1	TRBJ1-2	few	TGCGCCAGCAGCCATCAGGGACAGGGGGCCTATGGCTACACCTTC	CASSHQGQGAYGYTF
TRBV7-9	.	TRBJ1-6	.	TGTGCCAGCAGCTTAGAAGATTCACCCCTCCACTTT	CASSLEDSPLHF
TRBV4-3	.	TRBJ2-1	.	TGCGCCAGCAGTCCTGCCGAACTTAGCAATGAGCAGTTCTTC	CASSPAELSNEQFF
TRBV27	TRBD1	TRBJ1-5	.	TGTGCCAGCAGTCCTACGCGACAGGGGGCGCCCCAGCATTTT	CASSPTRQGAPQHF
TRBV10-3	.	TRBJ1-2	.	TGTGCCATCAGTGAGTCCTTATACGGGGGTTTTTTCACCTTC	CAISESLYGGFFTF
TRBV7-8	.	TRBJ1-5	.	TGTGCCAGCAGCACCGACATCGCCGAGCCCCAGCATTTT	CASSTDIAEPQHF